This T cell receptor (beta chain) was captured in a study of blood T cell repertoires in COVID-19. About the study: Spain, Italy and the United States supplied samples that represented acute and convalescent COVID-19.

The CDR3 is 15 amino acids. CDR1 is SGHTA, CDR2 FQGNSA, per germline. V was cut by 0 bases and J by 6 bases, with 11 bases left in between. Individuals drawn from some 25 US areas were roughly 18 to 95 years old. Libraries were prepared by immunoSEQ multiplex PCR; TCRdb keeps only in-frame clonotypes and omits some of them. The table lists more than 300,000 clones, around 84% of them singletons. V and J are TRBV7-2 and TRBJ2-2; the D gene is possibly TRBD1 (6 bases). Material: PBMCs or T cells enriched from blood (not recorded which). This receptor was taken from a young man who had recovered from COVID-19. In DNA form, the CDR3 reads TGTGCCAGCAGCTTAGCACAGGGTGTTGCCGGGGAGCTGTTTTTT. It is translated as CASSLAQGVAGELFF.